The 11 T cell receptor beta chains given below trace back to one sample, sequenced in a study of spatial heterogeneity in lung cancer. Time point meaning: blood at routine non-recurrence follow-up after resection. TCRdb fed the 5' RACE reads into MiXCR, producing one record per CDR3 protein. Among roughly 15,000 distinct CDR3 sequences listed, about 19% were seen once. Sequences were derived from PBMCs, sampled at follow-up. The receptor source for this set is a male donor with early-stage non-small cell lung cancer.

V gene TRBV29-1 combines with J gene TRBJ1-4; perhaps TRBD1 as D (6 bases). CDR1 is SQVTM, CDR2 ANQGSEA, per germline. The CDR3 totals 13 residues. The V and J ends lost 3 bases and 6 bases respectively, with 11 bases between them. CDR3: CSVELGADEKLFF. CDR3 bases: TGCAGCGTTGAGTTGGGGGCGGATGAAAAACTGTTTTTT.

This clonotype is medium-sized in the sample. The DNA for the CDR3 is TGTGCCAGCAGCCCCCGGGAAGCGGGCGCAGTGGGCACAGATACGCAGTATTTT. This sequence encodes CASSPREAGAVGTDTQYF. The V call is TRBV7-9, the J call TRBJ2-3, with D perhaps TRBD2 (6 bases). The CDR3 consists of 18 residues. CDR1 and CDR2 from the germline V gene are SEHNR and FQNEAQ (reference sequence). Trimming pared 5 bases from V and 1 base from J, leaving 22 bases between. Complete variable domain (other parts from reference TRBV7-9 and TRBJ2-3): DTGVSQNPRHKITKRGQNVTFRCDPISEHNRLYWYRQTLGQGPEFLTYFQNEAQLEKSRLLSDRFSAERPKGSFSTLEIQRTEQGDSAMYLCASSPREAGAVGTDTQYFGPGTRLTVL.

Details on this clonotype: Being one base from a much bigger clone, this may be a read error. The rearrangement links TRBV6-5 to TRBJ1-4, with a possible D match to TRBD1 (6 bases). V lost 4 bases, J lost 8 bases, and 17 bases lay in between. The CDR3 sequence is 15 residues long. Looked up from germline, CDR1 is MNHEY and CDR2 is SVGAGI. The CDR3 bases are TGTGCCAGCAGTTGCTCCGTGAACAGGGCGGAAAAACTGTTTTTT. It codes for CASSCSVNRAEKLFF.

The chain has TRBV12-3 or TRBV12-4 and TRBJ2-5; 7 positions agree with TRBD2. Unmatched junction bases numbered 6, after V lost 5 bases and J lost 9 bases. This CDR3 region has 12 residues. The CDR3, as DNA: TGTGCCAGCAGTCCTGGGGGGGGGGCCCAGTACTTC. Protein sequence: CASSPGGGAQYF.

Here the CDR3 DNA reads TGCAGCGTTGTGACCGGGGCCCCAGAAAAACTGTTTTTT. Encoded protein: CSVVTGAPEKLFF. This rearrangement joins TRBV29-1 to TRBJ1-4; tentatively, D is TRBD1 (5 bases). The germline gives CDR1 SQVTM, CDR2 ANQGSEA. Deletions cut 4 bases from V and 8 bases from J, with 14 bases between. The CDR3 is 13 residues long.

This clonotype was seen at least ten times. The gene calls are TRBV7-3 and TRBJ1-2, with D unresolved. CDR1 is SGHTA and CDR2 is FQGTGA in the germline V gene. Trimming cost V 5 bases and J 0 bases, with 13 bases left between them. This CDR3 has 15 residues. The CDR3: CASSQGPGANYGYTF. DNA of the CDR3: TGTGCCAGCAGCCAAGGGCCAGGAGCTAACTATGGCTACACCTTC.

V is TRBV6-6 and J is TRBJ1-6; D remains unclear. Trimming removed 6 bases from V and 9 bases from J, with 18 bases in between. CDR1 is MNHNY, CDR2 SVGAGI, per germline (reference sequence). The CDR3 runs 15 residues. In DNA form, the CDR3 reads TGTGCCAGCAGCCACTATGACTGGCGGGGTTCACCCCTCCACTTT. Protein product: CASSHYDWRGSPLHF.

V and J are TRBV5-1 and TRBJ1-6, with 9 bases aligning to TRBD1. V lost 3 bases to trimming and J lost 1 base; unmatched junction nucleotides: 8. There are 18 residues in the CDR3. Germline V gene sequence: CDR1 SGHRS, CDR2 YFSETQ. This CDR3 reads CASSSGQGMGSYNSPLHF. The CDR3 DNA sequence: TGCGCCAGCAGCTCGGGACAGGGTATGGGATCCTATAATTCACCCCTCCACTTT.

This chain links TRBV5-1 with TRBJ1-2; TRBD1 agrees at 11 bases. Looked up from germline, CDR1 is SGHRS and CDR2 is YFSETQ. This CDR3 comprises 13 residues. Losses at the gene ends were 4 bases for V and 7 bases for J; bases not matched to a gene: 3. Here the CDR3 reads CASSPGTGGGYTF. The CDR3 DNA reads TGCGCCAGCAGCCCCGGGACAGGGGGTGGCTACACCTTC.

The chain has TRBV29-1 and TRBJ1-1; a possible D gene is TRBD1 (5 bases). The V gene lost 7 bases and the J gene lost 3 bases, with 9 bases spanning the gap. Germline values: CDR1 SQVTM, CDR2 ANQGSEA. The CDR3 has 11 amino acids. The CDR3 region is CSAGADTEAFF. In DNA form, the CDR3 reads TGCAGCGCCGGGGCGGACACTGAAGCTTTCTTT.

This clonotype was found many times. The V gene is TRBV27, the J gene TRBJ2-7; a possible D gene is TRBD1 (5 bases). CDR3 length equals 12 residues. V was pared by 3 bases and J by 7 bases, with 10 bases between. In germline, CDR1 is MNHEY, CDR2 SMNVEV (reference sequence). CDR3 in amino acids: CASSLGRDEQYF. CDR3 DNA sequence: TGTGCCAGCAGTTTGGGCAGGGATGAGCAGTACTTC.